This T cell receptor (beta chain) is from a study of shared clonotypes between healthy human individuals. Clones were sequenced by immunoSEQ multiplex PCR, and TCRdb holds only the in-frame ones, with some missing. In the table there are about 800,000 clones, 96% of which are singletons. Germline V gene data show CDR1 as SGHVS and CDR2 as FQNEAQ. There are 15 residues in the CDR3. Trimming took off 5 bases at V and 1 base at J, with 11 bases between the two ends. Positively selected for CCR7, the CD45RO-negative cells used as naive CD8 cells excluded terminally differentiated effector memory CD45RA+ cells.

The receptor was derived from a man younger than 40 in good health. This chain joins TRBV7-8 and TRBJ2-2; possibly TRBD1 for D (5 bases). Input material: naive CD8+ T cells sorted from blood. The chain's CDR3 is CASSPPDRNTGELFF. CDR3 DNA sequence: TGTGCCAGCAGCCCGCCAGACAGGAACACCGGGGAGCTGTTTTTT. Using reference TRBV7-8 and TRBJ2-2 for the parts outside the CDR3, the full variable domain is GAGVSQSPRYKVAKRGQDVALRCDPISGHVSLFWYQQALGQGPEFLTYFQNEAQLDKSGLPSDRFFAERPEGSVSTLKIQRTQQEDSAVYLCASSPPDRNTGELFFGEGSRLTVL.